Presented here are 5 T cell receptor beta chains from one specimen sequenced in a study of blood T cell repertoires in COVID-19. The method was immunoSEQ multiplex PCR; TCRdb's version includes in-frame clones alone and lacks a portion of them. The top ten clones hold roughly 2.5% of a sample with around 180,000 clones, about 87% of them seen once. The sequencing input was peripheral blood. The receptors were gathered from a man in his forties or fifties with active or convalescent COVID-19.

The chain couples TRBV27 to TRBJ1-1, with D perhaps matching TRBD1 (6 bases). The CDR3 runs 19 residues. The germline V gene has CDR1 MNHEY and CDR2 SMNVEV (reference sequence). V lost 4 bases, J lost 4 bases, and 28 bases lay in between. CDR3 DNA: TGTGCCAGCAGTTCACTTCGCGCGGGGGCAGGGAGGGGAAGCACTGAAGCTTTCTTT. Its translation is CASSSLRAGAGRGSTEAFF.

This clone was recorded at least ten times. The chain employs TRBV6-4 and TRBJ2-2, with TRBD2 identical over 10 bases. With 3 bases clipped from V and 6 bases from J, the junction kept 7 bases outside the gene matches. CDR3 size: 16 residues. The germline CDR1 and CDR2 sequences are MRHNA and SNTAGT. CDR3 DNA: TGTGCCAGCAGTGAAAGCGGGGGGGCGAGTGCCGGGGAGCTGTTTTTT. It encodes CASSESGGASAGELFF.

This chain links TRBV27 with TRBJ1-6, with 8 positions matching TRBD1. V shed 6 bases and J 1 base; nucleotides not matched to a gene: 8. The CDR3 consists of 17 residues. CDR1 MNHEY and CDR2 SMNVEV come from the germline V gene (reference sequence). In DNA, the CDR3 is TGTGCCAGCAGCCCCGGACAGGGAGAATCCTATAATTCACCCCTCCACTTT. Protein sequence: CASSPGQGESYNSPLHF.

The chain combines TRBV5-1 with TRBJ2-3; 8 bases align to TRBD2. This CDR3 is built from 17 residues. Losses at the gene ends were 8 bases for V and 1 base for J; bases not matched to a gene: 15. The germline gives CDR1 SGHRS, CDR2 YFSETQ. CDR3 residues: CASRAQPRGAGTDTQYF. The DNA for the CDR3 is TGCGCCAGTCGAGCCCAACCGCGGGGGGCGGGCACAGATACGCAGTATTTT.

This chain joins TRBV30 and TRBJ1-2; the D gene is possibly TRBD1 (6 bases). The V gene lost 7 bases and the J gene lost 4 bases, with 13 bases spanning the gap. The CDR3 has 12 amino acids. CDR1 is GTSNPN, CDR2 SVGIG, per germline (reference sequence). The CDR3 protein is CAFDRDTYGYTF. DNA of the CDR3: TGTGCCTTTGACCGGGACACCTATGGCTACACCTTC.